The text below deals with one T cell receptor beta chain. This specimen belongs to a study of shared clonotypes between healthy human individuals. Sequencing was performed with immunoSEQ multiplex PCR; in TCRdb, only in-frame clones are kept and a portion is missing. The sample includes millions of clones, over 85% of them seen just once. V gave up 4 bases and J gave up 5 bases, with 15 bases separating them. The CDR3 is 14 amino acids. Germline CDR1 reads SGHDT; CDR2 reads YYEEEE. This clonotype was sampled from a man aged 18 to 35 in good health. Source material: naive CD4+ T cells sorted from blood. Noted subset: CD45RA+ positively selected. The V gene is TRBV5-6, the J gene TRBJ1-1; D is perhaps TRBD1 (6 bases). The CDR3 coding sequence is TGTGCCAGCAGCCGCGACAGGAGCAAAACTGAAGCTTTCTTT. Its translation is CASSRDRSKTEAFF.